Presented here are 18 T cell receptor beta chains from one specimen sequenced in a study of T cell repertoires in cytomegalovirus infection. Antigens of these TCRs are unknown. One entry per CDR3 protein results from TCRdb running MiXCR on the reads. This table holds roughly 280,000 distinct CDR3 sequences, about 20% found once. Sample: cultured PBMCs, taken from culture after CMV antigen stimulation. All receptors derive from a human donor in good health (CMV status not recorded). Some clones in this sample may be carry-over from other donors' samples.

CDR3 protein: CASRVRETQYF. The CDR3 bases are TGTGCCAGCAGGGTTCGGGAGACCCAGTACTTC. This chain connects TRBV2 to TRBJ2-5; D call uncertain. Germline V CDR1 and CDR2: SNHLY, FYNNEI. Trimming left V 6 bases short and J 5 bases short, with 7 bases between. CDR3 length: 11 residues.

In its sample, this clonotype was seen a few times. The chain is built from TRBV5-4 and TRBJ2-3; D may be TRBD2 (6 bases). This CDR3 spans 14 amino acids. Germline V gives CDR1 SGHNT, CDR2 YYREEE (reference sequence). Trimming shortened V by 2 bases and J by 4 bases, and 11 bases separated the two germline ends. The CDR3 region has the DNA TGTGCCAGCAGCTTTGGGGGAGGTGCAGATACGCAGTATTTT. Translating it yields CASSFGGGADTQYF.

Remarks on this clonotype: The junction shows a germline mismatch at one end, possibly a read error. The chain uses TRBV29-1 and TRBJ2-5; D unclear. The length of the CDR3 is 11 residues. Germline assignment: CDR1 SQVTM and CDR2 ANQGSEA. The CDR3 DNA sequence: TGCAGCGTTGACGGGTCGGACGGCCGAAACTTC. Protein product: CSVDGSDGRNF.

This chain links TRBV6-1 with TRBJ1-1, with D possibly being TRBD1 (6 bases). V was cut by 2 bases and J by 4 bases, with 11 bases left in between. The CDR3 runs to 14 residues. From germline, CDR1 is MNHNS and CDR2 SASEGT. The CDR3 bases are TGTGCCAGCAGTGAAACCCAGGGGATCACTGAAGCTTTCTTT. Amino acids: CASSETQGITEAFF.

This chain uses TRBV13 with TRBJ2-2; TRBD2 aligns across 8 bases. The CDR3 sequence is 18 residues long. CDR1 PRHDT and CDR2 FYEKMQ come from the germline V gene (reference sequence). V shed 2 bases, J shed 4 bases, and the junction held 12 bases outside the gene matches. The CDR3 loop is CASSLRTSSKAGTGELFF. The CDR3 DNA sequence: TGTGCCAGCAGCTTAAGGACTAGCTCCAAGGCGGGCACCGGGGAGCTGTTTTTT.

This clonotype was recorded many times. The chain carries TRBV20-1 and TRBJ1-2; 10 positions agree with TRBD1. The CDR3 consists of 12 residues. Germline assignment: CDR1 DFQATT and CDR2 SNEGSKA (reference sequence). The V segment lost 6 bases and the J segment 6 bases; nucleotides outside the gene matches: 4. The DNA of the CDR3 is TGCAGTGCCCCAGGGACAGGGGATGGCTACACCTTC. This translates into CSAPGTGDGYTF.

The rearrangement uses TRBV5-5 and TRBJ2-5, with D possibly being TRBD1 (6 bases). There are 15 residues in the CDR3. Germline V gene lookup returns CDR1 SGHKS and CDR2 YYEKEE (reference sequence). Between the trimmed V and J ends, which lost 0 bases and 5 bases, there was a span of 14 bases. Written as DNA, the CDR3 is TGTGCCAGCAGCTTGGTCCTAGGGGGTATGGAGACCCAGTACTTC. It encodes CASSLVLGGMETQYF.

This clonotype was seen more than once but under ten times. V gene TRBV20-1 combines with J gene TRBJ2-3; D is possibly TRBD2 (5 bases). The length of the CDR3 is 13 residues. V lost 3 bases and J 2 bases, leaving 9 bases between the germline ends. CDR1 and CDR2 (germline): DFQATT, SNEGSKA (reference sequence). As DNA, the CDR3 is TGCAGTGCTAGCGGAGGATACACAGATACGCAGTATTTT. Translated, it gives CSASGGYTDTQYF.

CDR3 loop: CASSIGGVFSIQYF. CDR3 bases: TGTGCCAGCAGTATAGGGGGCGTTTTTAGCATTCAGTACTTC. The chain links TRBV12-3 or TRBV12-4 to TRBJ2-4, with 7 positions matching TRBD1. V lost 5 bases and J lost 9; bases outside the gene matches: 10. This CDR3 is 14 amino acids long.

This clonotype was observed a few times. The chain has TRBV7-2 and TRBJ2-1; D perhaps matches TRBD2 (6 bases). Germline CDR1 reads SGHTA; CDR2 reads FQGNSA. The CDR3 runs 16 residues. Trimming stripped 5 bases from V and 1 base from J, with 15 bases between. The CDR3 DNA follows: TGTGCCAGCAGCCCGACCTGGGGACTTTCCTACAATGAGCAGTTCTTC. Its translation: CASSPTWGLSYNEQFF.

The rearrangement uses TRBV30 and TRBJ2-7, with 7 bases aligning to TRBD2. The CDR3 spans 14 residues. Germline V gives CDR1 GTSNPN, CDR2 SVGIG (reference sequence). The ends lost 4 bases at V and 0 bases at J; junction bases unmatched: 6. Written as DNA, the CDR3 is TGTGCCTGGAACGTGCGGGAGAGCTCCTACGAGCAGTACTTC. It encodes CAWNVRESSYEQYF.

This clonotype was recorded a few times. The chain couples TRBV28 to TRBJ2-1, with D perhaps matching TRBD1 or TRBD2 (6 bases each). Looked up from germline, CDR1 is MDHEN and CDR2 is SYDVKM. The CDR3 covers 14 residues. V was clipped by 3 bases and J by 8 bases, with 14 bases between them. The chain's CDR3 is CASSFWGARDEQFF. In DNA form, the CDR3 reads TGTGCCAGCAGTTTTTGGGGGGCGCGTGATGAGCAGTTCTTC.

This clonotype was counted between two and nine times. This rearrangement joins TRBV6-5 to TRBJ1-2; D ambiguous. Germline V gives CDR1 MNHEY, CDR2 SVGAGI. V dropped 6 bases and J dropped 4 bases, with 6 bases sitting between them. CDR3 size: 11 residues. The chain's CDR3 is CASRDAYGYTF. In DNA, the CDR3 is TGTGCCAGCAGGGACGCCTATGGCTACACCTTC.

This clonotype was seen a few times. The gene calls are TRBV4-1 and TRBJ2-5; D gene ambiguous. V was shortened by 0 bases and J by 2 bases, with 10 bases between the two germline ends. In germline, CDR1 is MGHRA, CDR2 YSYEKL. CDR3 length: 15 amino acids. Written as DNA, the CDR3 is TGCGCCAGCAGCCAAGATACAGAGCTACAAGAGACCCAGTACTTC. As protein: CASSQDTELQETQYF.

This clonotype was seen a single time. The chain carries TRBV7-9 and TRBJ1-1; D gene ambiguous. The CDR3 has 14 amino acids. V dropped 1 base and J dropped 1 base, with 7 bases sitting between them. The germline V gene encodes CDR1 SEHNR and CDR2 FQNEAQ (reference sequence). As DNA, the CDR3 is TGTGCCAGCAGCTTAGTTCGGAAGAACACTGAAGCTTTCTTT. It encodes CASSLVRKNTEAFF. Supplemented by reference TRBV7-9 and TRBJ1-1, the full variable domain reads DTGVSQNPRHKITKRGQNVTFRCDPISEHNRLYWYRQTLGQGPEFLTYFQNEAQLEKSRLLSDRFSAERPKGSFSTLEIQRTEQGDSAMYLCASSLVRKNTEAFFGQGTRLTVV.

This clonotype has ten or more counts. The chain joins TRBV6-1 to TRBJ1-1, with D perhaps TRBD1 (5 bases). Germline assignment: CDR1 MNHNS and CDR2 SASEGT. The CDR3 totals 14 residues. V lost 1 base and J 0 bases, leaving 6 bases between the germline ends. The CDR3 DNA reads as TGTGCCAGCAGTGAAGGGGGGGTGAACACTGAAGCTTTCTTT. This codes for CASSEGGVNTEAFF.

This clonotype was picked up many times. The chain carries TRBV7-2 and TRBJ1-1; no definite D call. Trimming took 4 bases from V and 0 from J, leaving 9 bases between them. Germline V gene lookup returns CDR1 SGHTA and CDR2 FQGNSA. This CDR3 comprises 14 residues. The CDR3 DNA reads as TGTGCCAGCAGCTCACAAGGGCTGAACACTGAAGCTTTCTTT. Amino acids: CASSSQGLNTEAFF.

Many counts were recorded for this clonotype. The rearrangement uses TRBV11-3 and TRBJ2-7, with TRBD2 identical over 10 bases. The CDR3 has 16 amino acids. The V gene end was trimmed by 5 bases and the J gene end by 3 bases; junction bases not matched to a gene: 10. CDR1 is SGHNT and CDR2 is YENEEA in the germline V gene. The CDR3 is CASSPVPSGGHYEQYV. CDR3 DNA sequence: TGTGCCAGCAGCCCCGTCCCTAGCGGGGGACACTACGAGCAGTACGTC.